This T cell receptor (beta chain) originates from a study of Ad26.COV2.S vaccination and SARS-CoV-2 variants. Looking at the study overall: The donor was enrolled in the Ad26.COV2.S arm of the COV1001 trial. Intramuscular Ad26.COV2.S doses were given once or twice, 56 days apart. Study conclusions and caveats: Non-spike TCR breadth did not differ much between vaccine and placebo recipients.

Indicated treatment: around 19 received Ad26.COV2.S at low or high dose, single or two shots; several received placebo; per-sample allocation not given. Collection of the samples took place on day 63 after the first injection of vaccine or placebo. Data came from immunoSEQ multiplex PCR; TCRdb stores just in-frame clones and leaves some out. The table shows 500,000 or so clones, with 89% occurring only once. This CDR3 has 16 residues. V was cut by 2 bases and J by 1 base, with 11 bases left in between. Looked up from germline, CDR1 is SGHTA and CDR2 is FQGNSA. On this clone: Antigen unknown.

The sample consisted of peripheral blood, taken in a trial of Ad26.COV2.S vaccine versus placebo. The origin of this receptor is a person aged 18-60 years who received the Ad26.COV2.S COVID-19 vaccine or a placebo. The rearrangement joins TRBV7-2 to TRBJ2-2; D is perhaps TRBD1 (5 bases). The CDR3 DNA is TGTGCCAGCAGCTTATTAGGCAGGGTGAACACCGGGGAGCTGTTTTTT. Translated: CASSLLGRVNTGELFF. Complete variable domain (other parts from reference TRBV7-2 and TRBJ2-2): GAGVSQSPSNKVTEKGKDVELRCDPISGHTALYWYRQSLGQGLEFLIYFQGNSAPDKSGLPSDRFSAERTGGSVSTLTIQRTQQEDSAVYLCASSLLGRVNTGELFFGEGSRLTVL.